Presented here are 23 T cell receptor beta chains from one specimen sequenced in a study of OX40 agonist ivuxolimab in advanced cancers. The repertoire was sequenced with immunoSEQ multiplex PCR; TCRdb's copy has only in-frame clones and lacks some. The sample contains about 43,000 clones, around 89% of which appear only once. The starting material was CD4+ or CD8+ T cells sorted from blood, obtained in a trial of the OX40 agonist ivuxolimab. These receptors were collected from an adult with an advanced solid tumor such as melanoma, head and neck, liver or kidney cancer.

The chain uses TRBV27 and TRBJ2-7; 10 positions agree with TRBD2. The CDR3 is 14 residues long. CDR1 MNHEY and CDR2 SMNVEV come from the germline V gene (reference sequence). Trimming took 5 bases from V and 4 from J; bases not matched to a gene: 5. CDR3 bases: TGTGCCAGCAGTAGCGGGGGGGTGGTATACGAGCAGTACTTC. The encoded protein is CASSSGGVVYEQYF.

With regard to this clone: One junction end does not reproduce the germline sequence, and a read error may be involved. The chain couples TRBV5-1 to TRBJ2-2; TRBD1 aligns across 8 bases. The germline V gene encodes CDR1 SGHRS and CDR2 YFSETQ. The CDR3 has 15 amino acids. The DNA of the CDR3 is TGCGCCAGCACCTTGGGCAGGGGGCGGACCGGGGAGCTGTTTTTT. This translates into CASTLGRGRTGELFF.

The chain combines TRBV7-3 with TRBJ1-6, with D maybe TRBD1 (6 bases). V lost 0 bases to trimming and J lost 10 bases, with 13 bases between them. The germline CDR1 and CDR2 sequences are SGHTA and FQGTGA. This CDR3 spans 15 amino acids. CDR3 region: CASSLTGRGYSPLHF. CDR3 DNA: TGTGCCAGCAGCTTAACTGGCAGGGGATACTCACCCCTCCACTTT.

This chain connects TRBV30 to TRBJ2-7; D could derive from TRBD1 or TRBD2 (6 bases each). This CDR3 contains 13 residues. V was shortened by 4 bases and J by 4 bases, with 14 bases between the two germline ends. Germline V gives CDR1 GTSNPN, CDR2 SVGIG (reference sequence). As DNA, the CDR3 is TGTGCCTGGAAGCAACAGGGACTGTACGAGCAGTACTTC. Its translation is CAWKQQGLYEQYF.

The chain carries TRBV5-6 and TRBJ2-2, with D tentatively TRBD2 (5 bases). V lost 1 base and J 6 bases, leaving 13 bases between the germline ends. From germline, CDR1 is SGHDT and CDR2 YYEEEE. The CDR3 contains 15 residues. Written as DNA, the CDR3 is TGTGCCAGCAGCTTGTATTCGGGGTCGCCCGGGGAGCTGTTTTTT. This encodes CASSLYSGSPGELFF.

The chain uses TRBV11-3 and TRBJ2-7, with 7 bases that match TRBD1. J lost 3 bases, V lost 5 bases, and 25 bases had no gene match. CDR1 is SGHNT, CDR2 YENEEA, per germline. CDR3 length equals 20 residues. CDR3 region: CASSQIRGITGIRLLYEQYF. In DNA, the CDR3 is TGTGCCAGCAGCCAGATCAGGGGGATAACAGGGATTCGTCTTCTCTACGAGCAGTACTTC.

The gene calls are TRBV11-2 and TRBJ2-5, with 10 bases matching TRBD2. CDR3 length: 17 residues. The germline CDR1 and CDR2 sequences are SGHAT and FQNNGV. V lost 4 bases, J lost 5 bases, and 13 bases stayed unmatched. CDR3 coding DNA: TGTGCCAGCAGCTCCGGCGGGAGCGGGAGGGTACGGGAGACCCAGTACTTC. It codes for CASSSGGSGRVRETQYF.

Comment on this clone: The junction shows a germline mismatch at one end, possibly a read error. The genes are TRBV27 and TRBJ2-2, with 13 bases fitting TRBD2. This CDR3 is 16 amino acids long. CDR1 is MNHEY and CDR2 is SMNVEV in the germline V gene (reference sequence). The CDR3 protein is CASTLPGLAGDRGAVF. The CDR3 bases are TGTGCCAGCACCCTCCCTGGACTAGCGGGAGACCGGGGAGCTGTTTTT.

The gene calls are TRBV6-5 and TRBJ2-5; the D is unclear. Trimming took 6 bases from V and 4 from J, leaving 15 bases between them. This CDR3 region has 14 residues. Germline loops: CDR1 MNHEY, CDR2 SVGAGI. The CDR3 is CASSGERRRETQYF. The CDR3 DNA is TGTGCCAGCAGCGGCGAGCGCAGAAGAGAGACCCAGTACTTC.

The DNA for the CDR3 is TGTGCCAGCAGTCGCACCACCTACGAGCAGTACTTC. Residues: CASSRTTYEQYF. This chain links TRBV9 with TRBJ2-7; no reliable D call. In germline, CDR1 is SGDLS, CDR2 YYNGEE. V was pared by 5 bases and J by 2 bases, with 8 bases between. This CDR3 has 12 residues.

The sample holds one count of this clone. The J gene is TRBJ1-5, the V gene TRBV15; weak D call: TRBD1 (5 bases). The germline V gene has CDR1 LNHNV and CDR2 YYDKDF (reference sequence). V was shortened by 3 bases and J by 7 bases, with 13 bases between the two germline ends. This CDR3 is built from 14 residues. CDR3 nucleotide sequence: TGTGCCACCAGCAGGGGGCGGACGGGACAGCCCCAGCATTTT. It codes for CATSRGRTGQPQHF.

This clone showed up just once. The rearrangement links TRBV4-1 to TRBJ1-5, with a weak D call TRBD1 (6 bases). CDR3 length: 15 amino acids. The germline CDR1 and CDR2 sequences are MGHRA and YSYEKL. Trimming shortened V by 4 bases and J by 1 base, and 11 bases separated the two germline ends. The CDR3 here is CASSPTGTSNQPQHF. For the CDR3, the DNA is TGCGCCAGCAGCCCTACAGGGACGAGCAATCAGCCCCAGCATTTT.

The chain recombines TRBV4-1 with TRBJ1-5; D is possibly TRBD1 (5 bases). Germline-derived CDR1 and CDR2 are MGHRA and YSYEKL. There are 16 residues in the CDR3. The V and J ends lost 2 bases and 4 bases respectively, with 15 bases between them. CDR3 protein: CASSQKGRGPNQPQHF. As DNA, the CDR3 is TGCGCCAGCAGCCAAAAGGGACGGGGACCTAATCAGCCCCAGCATTTT.

CDR3 protein: CASSEAGGSWADTQYF. CDR3 nucleotide sequence: TGTGCCAGCAGTGAAGCTGGGGGGAGTTGGGCAGATACGCAGTATTTT. V usage is TRBV2 and J usage is TRBJ2-3, with D possibly matching TRBD2 (6 bases). Trimming removed 0 bases at V and 4 bases at J, with 14 bases between. CDR3 length: 16 residues. Germline loops: CDR1 SNHLY, CDR2 FYNNEI. The full variable domain, in which reference TRBV2 and TRBJ2-3 provide the parts outside the CDR3, is EPEVTQTPSHQVTQMGQEVILRCVPISNHLYFYWYRQILGQKVEFLVSFYNNEISEKSEIFDDQFSVERPDGSNFTLKIRSTKLEDSAMYFCASSEAGGSWADTQYFGPGTRLTVL.

V gene TRBV27 combines with J gene TRBJ1-2, with 7 bases fitting TRBD1. Trimming took 5 bases from V and 2 from J; bases not matched to a gene: 8. CDR3 length: 15 amino acids. Germline CDR1 reads MNHEY; CDR2 reads SMNVEV (reference sequence). The CDR3 DNA reads as TGTGCCAGCAGTAGAACAGGGGTTGGCAACTATGGCTACACCTTC. This encodes CASSRTGVGNYGYTF.

The chain's CDR3 is CASSLGDGTDTQYF. CDR3 nucleotides: TGTGCCAGCAGTTTAGGGGACGGCACAGATACGCAGTATTTT. The chain has TRBV28 and TRBJ2-3; D may match TRBD1 or TRBD2 (5 bases each). The germline CDR1 and CDR2 sequences are MDHEN and SYDVKM. This CDR3 is 14 amino acids long. Trimming left V 2 bases short and J 1 base short, with 7 bases between.

The rearrangement uses TRBV6-4 and TRBJ2-7; maybe TRBD1 (5 bases). V lost 3 bases and J 3 bases, leaving 9 bases between the germline ends. This CDR3 has 13 residues. Looked up from germline, CDR1 is MRHNA and CDR2 is SNTAGT. The DNA for the CDR3 is TGTGCCAGCAGTGAACAGGAGCACTACGAGCAGTACTTC. Translating it yields CASSEQEHYEQYF.

The rearrangement links TRBV4-1 to TRBJ1-5; D is uncertain. V lost 1 base, J lost 9 bases, and 16 bases lay in between. This CDR3 has 15 amino acids. Germline V gene sequence: CDR1 MGHRA, CDR2 YSYEKL. CDR3 sequence reads: CASSQVWGTQWPQHF. CDR3 coding DNA: TGCGCCAGCAGCCAAGTTTGGGGAACTCAATGGCCCCAGCATTTT.

J is TRBJ2-7 and V is TRBV5-4, with 7 nucleotides matching TRBD1. Germline CDR1 and CDR2: SGHNT and YYREEE (reference sequence). This CDR3 has 12 amino acids. Unmatched junction bases numbered 2, after V lost 3 bases and J lost 5 bases. This chain's CDR3 is CASSYRGNEQYF. Here the CDR3 DNA reads TGTGCCAGCAGCTACAGGGGAAACGAGCAGTACTTC.

The chain couples TRBV30 to TRBJ2-1, with D perhaps matching TRBD2 (5 bases). The germline V gene has CDR1 GTSNPN and CDR2 SVGIG (reference sequence). The CDR3 is 15 amino acids. Deletions cut 5 bases from V and 0 bases from J, with 14 bases between. CDR3 sequence reads: CAWQTGLSSYNEQFF. CDR3 nucleotides: TGTGCCTGGCAAACTGGACTTAGCTCCTACAATGAGCAGTTCTTC.

The chain joins TRBV7-9 to TRBJ2-4, with 7 bases that match TRBD2. V lost 5 bases to trimming and J lost 0 bases; unmatched junction nucleotides: 4. Germline loops: CDR1 SEHNR, CDR2 FQNEAQ (reference sequence). This CDR3 has 15 amino acids. Here the CDR3 DNA reads TGTGCCAGCAGCCCTAGCGGATTAGCCAAAAACATTCAGTACTTC. Residues: CASSPSGLAKNIQYF.

The V gene is TRBV7-9, the J gene TRBJ1-1; no clear D gene. Germline V gives CDR1 SEHNR, CDR2 FQNEAQ (reference sequence). V was shortened by 2 bases and J by 10 bases, with 11 bases between the two germline ends. This CDR3 contains 12 residues. CDR3: CASSLRADGAFF. The CDR3 DNA follows: TGTGCCAGCAGCTTACGGGCAGATGGAGCTTTCTTT.

The rearrangement uses TRBV6-4 and TRBJ2-6; the D gene is possibly TRBD2 (6 bases). V was cut by 6 bases and J by 0 bases, with 9 bases left in between. CDR1 and CDR2 (germline): MRHNA, SNTAGT. There are 15 residues in the CDR3. CDR3 amino acids: CASSDGGSGANVLTF. The DNA for the CDR3 is TGTGCCAGCAGCGACGGGGGCTCTGGGGCCAACGTCCTGACTTTC.